The clone carrying this T cell receptor beta chain was recorded at least ten times. TCRdb re-derived calls from the 5' RACE reads in MiXCR, one entry per CDR3 protein. This sample has roughly 70,000 distinct CDR3 sequences, with around 9.3% found just once. The data stem from a study of spatial heterogeneity in lung cancer. Time point noted: blood at routine non-recurrence follow-up after resection. The CDR3 runs to 13 residues. V lost 6 bases, J lost 4 bases, and 4 bases stayed unmatched. This TCR was sampled from a female donor with early-stage non-small cell lung cancer. This specimen was PBMCs, taken at follow-up. The chain is built from TRBV12-3 or TRBV12-4 and TRBJ1-2; 8 nucleotides match TRBD1. The CDR3 loop is CASSITGGYGYTF. The CDR3 nucleotides read TGTGCCAGCAGCATAACAGGGGGCTATGGCTACACCTTC.